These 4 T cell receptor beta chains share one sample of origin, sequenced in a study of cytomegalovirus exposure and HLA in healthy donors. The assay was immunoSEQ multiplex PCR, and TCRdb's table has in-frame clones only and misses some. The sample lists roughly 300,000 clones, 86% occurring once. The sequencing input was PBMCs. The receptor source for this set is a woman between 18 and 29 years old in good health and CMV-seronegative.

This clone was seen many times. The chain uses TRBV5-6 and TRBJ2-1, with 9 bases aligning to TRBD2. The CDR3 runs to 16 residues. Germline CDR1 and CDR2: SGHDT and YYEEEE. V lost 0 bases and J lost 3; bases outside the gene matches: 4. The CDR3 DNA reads TGTGCCAGCAGCTTGGGACTAGCGGACAACTACAATGAGCAGTTCTTC. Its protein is CASSLGLADNYNEQFF. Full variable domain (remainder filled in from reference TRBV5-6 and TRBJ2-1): DAGVTQSPTHLIKTRGQQVTLRCSPKSGHDTVSWYQQALGQGPQFIFQYYEEEERQRGNFPDRFSGHQFPNYSSELNVNALLLGDSALYLCASSLGLADNYNEQFFGPGTRLTVL.

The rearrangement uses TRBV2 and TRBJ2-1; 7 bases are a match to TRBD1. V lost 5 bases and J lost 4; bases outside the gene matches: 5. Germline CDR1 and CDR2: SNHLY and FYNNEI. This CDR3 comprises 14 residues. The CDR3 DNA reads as TGTGCCAGCAGTCCACCGACAGGGTACAATGAGCAGTTCTTC. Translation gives CASSPPTGYNEQFF.

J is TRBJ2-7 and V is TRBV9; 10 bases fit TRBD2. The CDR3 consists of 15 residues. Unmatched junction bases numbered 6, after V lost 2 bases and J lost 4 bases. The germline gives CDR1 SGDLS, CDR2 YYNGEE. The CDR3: CASSVAGTSEYEQYF. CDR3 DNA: TGTGCCAGCAGCGTGGCGGGGACTAGCGAATACGAGCAGTACTTC.

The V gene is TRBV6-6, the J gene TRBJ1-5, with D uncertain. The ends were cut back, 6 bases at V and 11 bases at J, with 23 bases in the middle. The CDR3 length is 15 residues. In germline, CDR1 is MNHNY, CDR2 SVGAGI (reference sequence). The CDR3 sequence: CASRSSGRAAPAQHF. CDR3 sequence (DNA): TGTGCCAGCAGATCCTCCGGGAGAGCAGCCCCGGCCCAGCATTTT.